This is a list of T cell receptor beta chains from one sample in a study of blood T cell repertoires in COVID-19. The repertoire was sequenced with immunoSEQ multiplex PCR; TCRdb's copy has only in-frame clones and lacks some. In the table there are 150,000 or so clones, around 79% of which are singletons. The specimen sequenced was peripheral blood. The receptors come from a woman aged 70-85 years with COVID-19, enrolled during active disease. The CDR3 runs from the conserved cysteine through the conserved F or W. The order of the fields is V gene, J gene, CDR3 length, CDR3 protein.

TRBV11-2	TRBJ2-3	13	CASNRGGGITQYF
TRBV20-1	TRBJ2-1	16	CSASEVTGGSYNEQFF
TRBV6-2/TRBV6-3	TRBJ2-1	16	CASSYRGGDSYNEQFF
TRBV20-1	TRBJ2-7	11	CSAVYPGGGYF
TRBV6-5	TRBJ1-6	13	CASRPPGNSPLHF
TRBV5-1	TRBJ2-1	13	CATSASSYNEQFF
TRBV15	TRBJ2-3	16	CATSRDNRGGTDTQYF
TRBV2	TRBJ1-4	14	CASRGDSLNEKLFF
TRBV4-1	TRBJ1-3	15	CASSPWSGFGNTIYF
TRBV18	TRBJ1-2	14	CASSPGQVNYGYTF
TRBV11-2	TRBJ1-1	15	CASSLDPGGYTEAFF
TRBV4-3	TRBJ1-2	13	CASSPRVGYGYTF
TRBV6-4	TRBJ1-6	20	CASSAPLDRILSSYNSPLHF
TRBV4-1	TRBJ1-1	14	CASSQMTTNTEAFF
TRBV4-1	TRBJ1-6	18	CASSQDPGIHAYNSPLHF
TRBV18	TRBJ1-3	16	CASSPRQGADGNTIYF
TRBV10-3	TRBJ2-7	12	CATRYRNYEQYF
TRBV12-3/TRBV12-4	TRBJ2-3	13	CASSLARGDTQYF
TRBV6-5	TRBJ1-2	11	CASRLSYGYTF
TRBV7-9	TRBJ1-1	13	CASSGAAAAEAFF
TRBV3-1/TRBV3-2	TRBJ1-2	13	CASSQGQPYGYTF
TRBV5-1	TRBJ2-3	15	CASLSGLAVTDTQYF
TRBV12-3/TRBV12-4	TRBJ1-4	13	CASSFRQGEKLFF
TRBV6-5	TRBJ2-5	15	CASSYRLAGGETQYF
TRBV29-1	TRBJ1-2	17	CSASEKEAGGARYGYTF
TRBV3-1/TRBV3-2	TRBJ2-5	16	CASSPNRAGLGETQYF
TRBV7-2	TRBJ2-2	18	CASSLGLAGGPDTEELFF
TRBV6-5	TRBJ2-7	12	CASSQVGGEQYF
TRBV6-5	TRBJ1-1	12	CASSYGDSEAFF
TRBV29-1	TRBJ2-2	12	CSAGQATGELFF
TRBV2	TRBJ1-6	15	CASSVNGEYNSPLHF
TRBV5-8	TRBJ2-7	14	CASSFGRSSYEQYF
TRBV7-9	TRBJ2-1	15	CASSFPASGGNEQFF
TRBV28	TRBJ1-1	12	CASSSPGEGAFF
TRBV4-2	TRBJ2-2	18	CASSRTYGTGGNTGELFF
TRBV19	TRBJ1-2	13	CASSMGGDYGYTF
TRBV4-1	TRBJ1-2	17	CASSQEGAQGSYDGYTF
TRBV7-2	TRBJ1-1	14	CATGQNTAGTEAFF
TRBV4-3	TRBJ1-4	12	CASSHGGEKLFF
TRBV5-6	TRBJ2-5	14	CASSLAAGRKTQYF
TRBV6-5	TRBJ1-2	14	CASSWDSAGYGYTF
TRBV5-1	TRBJ1-1	17	CASRPGTGIVLGTEAFF
TRBV7-9	TRBJ2-5	14	CASSRAGVQETQYF
TRBV7-3	TRBJ1-5	13	CASSLEPGQPQHF
TRBV27	TRBJ2-3	16	CASSLGQGYAADTQYF
TRBV3-1/TRBV3-2	TRBJ2-5	14	CASSQLGAAETQYF
TRBV5-1	TRBJ2-3	15	CASSLTGFSTDTQYF
TRBV5-4	TRBJ2-3	16	CASSLYRGGGTDTQYF
TRBV5-4	TRBJ1-2	13	CASSLAGTGINTF